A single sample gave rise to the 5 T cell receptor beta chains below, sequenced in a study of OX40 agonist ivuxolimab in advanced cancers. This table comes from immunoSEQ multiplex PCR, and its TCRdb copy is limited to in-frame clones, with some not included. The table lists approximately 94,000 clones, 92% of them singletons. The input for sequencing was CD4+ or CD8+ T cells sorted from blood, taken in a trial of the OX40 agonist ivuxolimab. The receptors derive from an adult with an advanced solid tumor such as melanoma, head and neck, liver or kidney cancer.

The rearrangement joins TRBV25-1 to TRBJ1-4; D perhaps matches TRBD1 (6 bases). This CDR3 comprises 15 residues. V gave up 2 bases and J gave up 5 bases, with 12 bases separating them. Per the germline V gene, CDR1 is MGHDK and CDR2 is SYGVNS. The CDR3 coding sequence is TGTGCCAGCAGTGAACAAGGGGGGGGCAATGAAAAACTGTTTTTT. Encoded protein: CASSEQGGGNEKLFF.

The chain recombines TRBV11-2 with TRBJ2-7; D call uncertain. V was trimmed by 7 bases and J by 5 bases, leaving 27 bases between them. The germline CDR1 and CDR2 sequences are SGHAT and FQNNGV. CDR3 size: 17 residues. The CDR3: CASTELTISVTANEQYF. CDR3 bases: TGTGCCAGCACCGAACTCACCATTAGTGTTACGGCGAACGAGCAGTACTTC.

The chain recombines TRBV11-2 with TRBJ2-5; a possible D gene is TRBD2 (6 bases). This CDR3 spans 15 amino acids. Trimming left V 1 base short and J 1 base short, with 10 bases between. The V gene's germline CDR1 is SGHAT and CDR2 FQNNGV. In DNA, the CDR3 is TGTGCCAGCAGCTTAGCGACTAGACCCCAAGAGACCCAGTACTTC. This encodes CASSLATRPQETQYF.

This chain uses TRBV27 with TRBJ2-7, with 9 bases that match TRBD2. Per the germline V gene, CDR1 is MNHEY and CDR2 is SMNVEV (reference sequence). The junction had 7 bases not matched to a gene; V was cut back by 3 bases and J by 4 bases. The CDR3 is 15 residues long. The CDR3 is CASSFFPSGAYEQYF. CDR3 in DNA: TGTGCCAGCAGTTTTTTTCCTAGCGGGGCGTACGAGCAGTACTTC.

The CDR3 loop is CASSPGVLNEQFF. Here the CDR3 DNA reads TGTGCCAGCAGCCCCGGCGTGCTCAATGAGCAGTTCTTC. V usage is TRBV6-5 and J usage is TRBJ2-1, with D uncertain. The CDR3 totals 13 residues. Looked up from germline, CDR1 is MNHEY and CDR2 is SVGAGI. V was pared by 6 bases and J by 6 bases, with 12 bases between.